This T cell receptor (beta chain) emerged from a study of neoadjuvant nivolumab and ipilimumab in lung cancer. The data were produced by immunoSEQ multiplex PCR, yet TCRdb's version contains in-frame clones alone and is incomplete. The table has 25,000 to 35,000 clones, just over 90% seen once; the top ten hold around 5%. Notes on this clone: Its specificity is unknown.

Germline V gives CDR1 SGHTA, CDR2 FQGNSA. CDR3 length: 15 residues. The V end was cut by 6 bases, the J end by 4 bases, with 15 bases between. Study-level findings and limits: TCR clonality did not significantly correlate with pathologic tumor regression.

The starting material was peripheral blood, obtained after neoadjuvant nivolumab, alone or with ipilimumab, at or shortly before surgery. This TCR came from an adult with non-small cell lung cancer. The V gene is TRBV7-2, the J gene TRBJ2-2; D unclear. CDR3 loop: CASSPSRVGTGELFF. DNA of the CDR3: TGTGCCAGCAGTCCCTCAAGGGTGGGCACCGGGGAGCTGTTTTTT.